This T cell receptor (beta chain) originates from a study of regulatory T cells in long-lasting Graves disease. Assembly of TCR beta libraries relied on iRepertoire HTBI primers together with Arm-PCR of CDR3 regions. TCRdb redid the calling of the multiplex PCR reads with MiXCR, one entry per CDR3 protein. Counted here are hundreds of thousands of distinct CDR3 sequences, roughly 13% occurring once; the ten biggest clones make up 8.5% to 10%. Stated time point: newly diagnosed GD, antithyroid drugs for less than 3 months. From RNA extracted from PBMCs, the TCR library was made. Study-level results: It was possible that the small sample size reduced accuracy. TRBV28, TRBJ1-2 and TRBJ2-5 were favored in persistent disease.

The V and J ends lost 1 base and 7 bases respectively, with 10 bases between them. The CDR3 loop spans 13 amino acids. CDR1 MNHNS and CDR2 SASEGT come from the germline V gene. In its sample, this clonotype was seen many times. The antigen is unknown. These data were also reused for a study on T cells in Graves' hyperthyroidism and ophthalmopathy.

This rearrangement joins TRBV6-1 to TRBJ1-1; D call uncertain. This specimen consisted of peripheral blood mononuclear cells (PBMCs), obtained at new diagnosis, from a patient treated with antithyroid drugs. This clonotype was obtained from a man aged 25 to 45 with Graves disease. In DNA, the CDR3 is TGTGCCAGCAGTGAAGGTCGGCGGTATGAAGCTTTCTTT. Its protein is CASSEGRRYEAFF.